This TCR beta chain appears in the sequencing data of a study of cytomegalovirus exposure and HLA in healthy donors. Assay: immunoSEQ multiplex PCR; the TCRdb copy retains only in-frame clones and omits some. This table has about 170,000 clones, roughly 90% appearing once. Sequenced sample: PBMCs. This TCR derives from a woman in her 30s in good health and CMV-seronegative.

CDR3 residues: CATSREKTGRWGEQFF. CDR3 DNA sequence: TGTGCCACCAGCAGAGAAAAGACAGGACGGTGGGGTGAGCAGTTCTTC. The V gene is TRBV15, the J gene TRBJ2-1, with D possibly TRBD1 on 6 matching bases. CDR1 is LNHNV, CDR2 YYDKDF, per germline (reference sequence). Trimming stripped 0 bases from V and 9 bases from J, with 18 bases between. This CDR3 has 16 amino acids.